These T cell receptor beta chains were read from a single sample in a study of T cells after yellow fever vaccination. TCRdb re-called the 5' RACE reads with MiXCR, one entry per CDR3 protein. The sample has 300,000 to 400,000 distinct CDR3 sequences, 9.5% to 15% seen once; the top ten hold 3.2%. This material consisted of CD4+ T cells sorted from PBMCs, taken 15 days after the yellow fever booster vaccination. The origin of the receptors is a man younger than 30 who received the YFV17D yellow fever vaccine. Each CDR3 is given with its conserved first and last residue. Fields, in order: V gene, J gene, D gene, CDR3 protein. A D gene is named only where the DNA matches it firmly.

TRBV7-2	TRBJ2-2	NA	CASSFDSAGELFF
TRBV5-1	TRBJ2-5	NA	CASSRGTDRPRETQYF
TRBV7-6	TRBJ2-7	NA	CASSLGGQPYEQYF
TRBV2	TRBJ1-1	NA	CANAREDTEAFF
TRBV7-2	TRBJ1-6	NA	CASSFIGDSPLHF
TRBV4-3	TRBJ1-5	NA	CASSQEASGPQHF
TRBV7-2	TRBJ1-1	TRBD1	CASSPKTGTNTEAFF
TRBV7-2	TRBJ1-5	NA	CASSSMGRQPQHF
TRBV20-1	TRBJ1-2	NA	CSAPGILGYTF
TRBV27	TRBJ2-2	NA	CASSFTTLGELFF
TRBV6-2/TRBV6-3	TRBJ2-2	TRBD1	CASSRQGRSILFTGELFF
TRBV7-8	TRBJ1-6	TRBD1	CASSLGLRGLGNSPLHF
TRBV19	TRBJ2-5	NA	CASSPTPGHQETQYF
TRBV20-1	TRBJ1-5	TRBD1	CSARQGWNQPQHF
TRBV29-1	TRBJ2-5	NA	CSVAEYQETQYF
TRBV12-3/TRBV12-4	TRBJ2-2	TRBD2	CASSDTSGGAGELFF
TRBV20-1	TRBJ1-5	TRBD1	CSARGDRSNQPQHF
TRBV7-3	TRBJ2-1	NA	CASSLNPPSSRGEQFF
TRBV19	TRBJ2-3	NA	CASSSTDTDTQYF
TRBV19	TRBJ2-5	TRBD2	CASSMTSGGTQETQYF
TRBV7-2	TRBJ2-5	NA	CASSGYQETQYF
TRBV3-1	TRBJ2-7	NA	CASTKQSGEGYEQYF
TRBV14	TRBJ2-1	TRBD2	CASSQGLAGYRGEQFF
TRBV9	TRBJ2-1	NA	CASSVNWEQFF
TRBV9	TRBJ2-5	NA	CASSVAVTNKETQYF
TRBV7-9	TRBJ2-5	NA	CASSPLQLGKRETQYF
TRBV9	TRBJ1-6	NA	CASSEGLALGRPVPLHF
TRBV20-1	TRBJ2-1	TRBD1	CSALQQGKVHNEQFF
TRBV3-1	TRBJ2-5	NA	CASSPQRGVQYF
TRBV27	TRBJ2-1	NA	CASAWQGTFYNEQFF
TRBV11-2	TRBJ2-2	NA	CASSFYATGELFF
TRBV9	TRBJ2-1	TRBD1	CASSALGQGGYNEQFF
TRBV9	TRBJ2-1	NA	CASSVGKTYNEQFF
TRBV28	TRBJ2-6	TRBD1	CASSSPDRVKSSGANVLTF
TRBV7-9	TRBJ2-5	NA	CASSGLGNDVGTIRETQYF
TRBV6-1	TRBJ2-3	NA	CASKNKDSTDTQYF
TRBV3-2	TRBJ2-1	NA	CASSQDMRLRGEQFF
TRBV5-4	TRBJ1-2	NA	CASSYPTTGSYGYTF
TRBV6-5	TRBJ2-5	NA	CASRDGVGETQYF
TRBV29-1	TRBJ2-2	NA	CSVARELGAGELFF
TRBV10-3	TRBJ1-5	NA	CAISESKNQPQHF
TRBV4-2	TRBJ1-5	NA	CASSPRPQHF
TRBV12-3/TRBV12-4	TRBJ2-2	TRBD2	CASSLRLAGGELFF
TRBV27	TRBJ2-3	TRBD1	CASSGQAWTDTQYF
TRBV7-2	TRBJ2-2	NA	CASSSSTGELFF
TRBV4-1	TRBJ2-3	NA	CASSPPLSTSPDTQYF
TRBV9	TRBJ1-2	NA	CASTPGFNYGYTF
TRBV19	TRBJ2-2	NA	CASMRGGYTGELFF